These 15 T cell receptor beta chains share one sample of origin, sequenced in a study of post-analysis software for immune sequencing data. Whole-study results and caveats: Controls showed lower frequencies than patients for a handful of TRBV segments, and TRBV5-6, TRBV5-1 and TRBV20-1 were among these.

The antigens of these receptors remain unknown. Unique molecular identifiers were present in the TCR beta cDNA libraries. MiXCR, run by TCRdb on the PCR reads, gives a single entry per CDR3 protein. The data hold under 650,000 distinct CDR3 sequences, with roughly 46% observed a single time. Material for sequencing was blood. The receptors were sampled from a girl between 10 and 17 years old with multiple sclerosis.

This clonotype was seen only a few times. The genes are TRBV9 and TRBJ2-7; 8 bases align to TRBD2. The germline V gene encodes CDR1 SGDLS and CDR2 YYNGEE. CDR3 size: 15 residues. With 4 bases clipped from V and 1 base from J, the junction kept 7 bases outside the gene matches. The CDR3 DNA is TGTGCCAGCAGCCCCATAGCGGGGTTTTCCTACGAGCAGTACTTC. Protein: CASSPIAGFSYEQYF.

This clonotype was detected only a few times. The CDR3 region has the DNA TGCAGTGACGGGACTAGCTTCTACAATGAGCAGTTCTTC. Amino acid sequence: CSDGTSFYNEQFF. The chain links TRBV20-1 to TRBJ2-1; 9 bases match TRBD2. Germline V gives CDR1 DFQATT, CDR2 SNEGSKA (reference sequence). This CDR3 spans 13 amino acids. Germline trimming cut 7 bases from V and 3 bases from J; bases unmatched to any gene: 4.

The table lists this clonotype with a few counts. The rearrangement joins TRBV20-1 to TRBJ1-2; D is possibly TRBD1 (5 bases). The germline V gene has CDR1 DFQATT and CDR2 SNEGSKA (reference sequence). Trimming shortened V by 1 base and J by 5 bases, and 14 bases separated the two germline ends. The CDR3 length is 14 residues. CDR3 sequence (DNA): TGCAGTGCTAGAGTCCCGGGGGAGGCTTATGGCTACACCTTC. Translating it yields CSARVPGEAYGYTF.

J is TRBJ2-5 and V is TRBV10-3, with 7 nucleotides matching TRBD2. The better agreement between TRBJ2-7 and the DNA end casts doubt on the J call. There are 13 residues in the CDR3. The germline CDR1 and CDR2 sequences are ENHRY and SYGVKD. The DNA of the CDR3 is TGTGCCATCATGCGGGAGCTGTCCAGCGAGCAGTACTTC. Translated, it gives CAIMRELSSEQYF.

The chain is built from TRBV6-4 and TRBJ2-1, with D perhaps matching TRBD1 (6 bases). The CDR3 runs to 15 residues. Trimming shortened V by 2 bases and J by 8 bases, and 16 bases separated the two germline ends. The germline V gene has CDR1 MRHNA and CDR2 SNTAGT. The CDR3 loop is CASSDPLLGQHEQFF. The CDR3 DNA reads as TGTGCCAGCAGTGACCCACTCCTAGGACAGCATGAGCAGTTCTTC.

This sequence joins TRBV5-5 and TRBJ1-2; D call uncertain. Trimming left V 9 bases short and J 1 base short, with 13 bases between. The germline CDR1 and CDR2 sequences are SGHKS and YYEKEE (reference sequence). This CDR3 is built from 13 residues. The CDR3 protein is CATRTDNNYGYTF. The CDR3 DNA reads TGTGCCACCCGGACGGATAATAACTATGGCTACACCTTC.

The chain employs TRBV5-1 and TRBJ2-1; a weak D match, TRBD2 (6 bases). The ends were cut back, 6 bases at V and 10 bases at J, with 17 bases in the middle. The CDR3 totals 13 residues. CDR1 is SGHRS and CDR2 is YFSETQ in the germline V gene. In DNA, the CDR3 is TGCGCCAGCACCGGGACTCCCGCCGACGAGCAGTTCTTC. Translation gives CASTGTPADEQFF.

This chain joins TRBV29-1 and TRBJ2-4; D gene uncertain. The DNA end lines up better with TRBJ2-7; the J call may be wrong. Germline lookup yields CDR1 SQVTM and CDR2 ANQGSEA. The CDR3 contains 11 residues. CDR3 coding DNA: TGCAGCGTTGAGGGTACCTACGAGCAGTACTTC. It specifies CSVEGTYEQYF.

J is TRBJ2-1 and V is TRBV5-6, with D perhaps assigned TRBD1 or TRBD2 (7 bases each). The V gene's germline CDR1 is SGHDT and CDR2 YYEEEE. Trimming cost V 7 bases and J 7 bases, with 21 bases left between them. The CDR3 totals 15 residues. The CDR3 region is CASGPGQEGGNEQFF. In DNA form, the CDR3 reads TGTGCCAGCGGCCCCGGACAGGAGGGGGGGAATGAGCAGTTCTTC.

The V call is TRBV6-5, the J call TRBJ1-2; 8 nucleotides align to TRBD1. The junction had 8 bases not matched to a gene; V was cut back by 0 bases and J by 2 bases. Germline V gives CDR1 MNHEY, CDR2 SVGAGI. CDR3 size: 17 residues. The CDR3 nucleotides read TGTGCCAGCAGTTACTCCCGGACAGGGAGAGGGAACTATGGCTACACCTTC. Its protein is CASSYSRTGRGNYGYTF.

This sequence joins TRBV5-1 and TRBJ1-1, with 9 bases lining up with TRBD1. The CDR3 totals 15 residues. Germline V gene data show CDR1 as SGHRS and CDR2 as YFSETQ. Unmatched junction bases numbered 5, after V lost 4 bases and J lost 1 base. The CDR3: CASSAQGAGNTEAFF. As DNA, the CDR3 is TGCGCCAGCAGCGCACAGGGGGCCGGGAACACTGAAGCTTTCTTT.

The gene calls are TRBV4-1 and TRBJ2-7; D ambiguous. Germline V lookup: CDR1 MGHRA, CDR2 YSYEKL. The CDR3 is 15 residues long. Between the trimmed V and J ends, which lost 4 bases and 7 bases, there was a span of 20 bases. This CDR3 is CASSPFGQPNNEQYF. CDR3 sequence (DNA): TGCGCCAGCAGCCCGTTTGGGCAGCCCAACAATGAGCAGTACTTC.

This clonotype was counted a few times. This chain connects TRBV12-3 or TRBV12-4 to TRBJ2-5; TRBD2 matches 9 bases. V dropped 2 bases and J dropped 4; count of bases not matched to a gene: 17. The CDR3 has 19 amino acids. The CDR3 nucleotides read TGTGCCAGCAGTTTAAGGCTAGCGGGAACAACTACCGGGGGAGAGACCCAGTACTTC. This encodes CASSLRLAGTTTGGETQYF.

The V call is TRBV20-1, the J call TRBJ1-1; D unresolved. This CDR3 comprises 13 residues. Germline V lookup: CDR1 DFQATT, CDR2 SNEGSKA (reference sequence). V was pared by 1 base and J by 1 base, with 7 bases between. Here the CDR3 DNA reads TGCAGTGCTAGAGTCGGGCAGAACACTGAAGCTTTCTTT. Amino acids: CSARVGQNTEAFF.

The chain combines TRBV27 with TRBJ2-7, with 9 bases that match TRBD2. This CDR3 contains 16 residues. V lost 3 bases, J lost 1 base, and 7 bases stayed unmatched. From germline, CDR1 is MNHEY and CDR2 SMNVEV (reference sequence). The CDR3 spells CASSFQRGALSYEQYF. The CDR3 DNA is TGTGCCAGCAGTTTCCAGCGGGGGGCCCTTTCCTACGAGCAGTACTTC.